The clone carrying this T cell receptor (beta chain) was seen a few times. This entry belongs to a study of T-cell reconstitution after alpha-beta-depleted transplantation in children. V gave up 4 bases and J gave up 3 bases, with 12 bases separating them. CDR1 and CDR2 (germline): SEHNR, FQNEAQ (reference sequence). This CDR3 is 15 amino acids long. Unique molecular identifiers were used to barcode this TCRbeta library. TCRdb reanalysed the PCR reads using MiXCR and keeps one entry per CDR3 protein. The data contain about 540,000 distinct CDR3 sequences, approximately 16% of them singletons. This sequence was found in a human donor who donated a stem cell graft to a child with acute lymphoblastic leukemia. This specimen was PBMCs from the stem cell graft donor, taken from the stem cell graft. The chain links TRBV7-9 to TRBJ2-2; D possibly corresponds to TRBD2 (5 bases). The CDR3 protein is CASSSPRLYTGELFF. The CDR3 nucleotides read TGTGCCAGCAGCTCGCCCAGACTATACACCGGGGAGCTGTTTTTT. The variable domain in full, with the rest retrieved from reference TRBV7-9 and TRBJ2-2, is DTGVSQNPRHKITKRGQNVTFRCDPISEHNRLYWYRQTLGQGPEFLTYFQNEAQLEKSRLLSDRFSAERPKGSFSTLEIQRTEQGDSAMYLCASSSPRLYTGELFFGEGSRLTVL.